This is a list of T cell receptor beta chains from one sample in a study of identical twins. TCRdb used MiXCR to reprocess the 5' RACE reads, holding one entry per CDR3 protein. Altogether 250,000 to 300,000 distinct CDR3 sequences are present, roughly 10% being singletons, with the ten largest covering 5.5% to 9%. Separately, the same data were catalogued under a study of yellow fever vaccine responses in identical twins.

What was sequenced was CD8+ T cells sorted from blood. The receptors here all came from a woman in her late teens or twenties in good health. Both conserved end residues are part of each CDR3. The D gene is left open where the match is weak. Clone size, where shown, is once, few, many, or a class for clones that have expanded.

J: TRBJ1-6
length: 15
D: NA
size: many
V: TRBV11-2
DNA: TGTGCCAGCAGCTTAGAGACAGACTATAATTCACCCCTCCACTTT
CDR3: CASSLETDYNSPLHF

J: TRBJ2-1
length: 17
D: TRBD1
size: NA
V: TRBV14
DNA: TGTGCCAGCAGCCCCAAGGAGACCGGGACAGGGAGAGATGAGCAGTTCTTC
CDR3: CASSPKETGTGRDEQFF

J: TRBJ2-1
length: 16
D: NA
size: many
V: TRBV11-2
DNA: TGTGCCAGCAGCTCCAAGAGCGGGTGGACTTACAATGAGCAGTTCTTC
CDR3: CASSSKSGWTYNEQFF

J: TRBJ1-1
length: 16
D: NA
size: few
V: TRBV4-1
DNA: TGCGCCAGCAGCCAAGATCGGTCTTGGCTGAACACTGAAGCTTTCTTT
CDR3: CASSQDRSWLNTEAFF

J: TRBJ2-1
length: 12
D: NA
size: few
V: TRBV10-1
DNA: TGCGCCAGCAGTGATAGGGTGGATGAGCAGTTCTTC
CDR3: CASSDRVDEQFF

J: TRBJ2-2
length: 14
D: NA
size: many
V: TRBV15
DNA: TGTGCCACCAGCAGAGATGTGAACACCGGGGAGCTGTTTTTT
CDR3: CATSRDVNTGELFF

J: TRBJ2-5
length: 16
D: TRBD2
size: NA
V: TRBV27
DNA: TGTGCCAGCAGTTATCTAAAGGCTAGCGGTCGGGAGACCCAGTACTTC
CDR3: CASSYLKASGRETQYF

J: TRBJ2-1
length: 20
D: TRBD1
size: NA
V: TRBV5-6
DNA: TGTGCCAGCAGCTTGTTCGAGAACACCGGCCCGGACAGGGTTTACAATGAGCAGTTCTTC
CDR3: CASSLFENTGPDRVYNEQFF

J: TRBJ2-7
length: 14
D: NA
size: NA
V: TRBV12-5
DNA: TGTGCTAGTGGGAAGGGACAACAAAACTACGAGCAGTACTTC
CDR3: CASGKGQQNYEQYF

J: TRBJ2-2
length: 15
D: NA
size: few
V: TRBV4-3
DNA: TGCGCCAGCAGCCAAGATTATGGGCTGACCGGGGAGCTGTTTTTT
CDR3: CASSQDYGLTGELFF

J: TRBJ1-2
length: 16
D: TRBD1
size: many
V: TRBV28
DNA: TGTGCCAGCAGTTTGTTACAGGGGGCGCGTGTCTATGGCTACACCTTC
CDR3: CASSLLQGARVYGYTF

J: TRBJ2-3
length: 14
D: TRBD2
size: many
V: TRBV7-8
DNA: TGTGCCAGCAGCTGGGGACTAGCGGTAGATACGCAGTATTTT
CDR3: CASSWGLAVDTQYF

J: TRBJ2-7
length: 13
D: TRBD2
size: many
V: TRBV2
DNA: TGTGCCAGATCAAGCGGGGGGGCCTACGAGCAGTACTTC
CDR3: CARSSGGAYEQYF

J: TRBJ2-3
length: 17
D: TRBD1
size: many
V: TRBV28
DNA: TGTGCCAGCAGTTTATACACCGGGACAGAGAGCACAGATACGCAGTATTTT
CDR3: CASSLYTGTESTDTQYF

J: TRBJ2-1
length: 13
D: NA
size: NA
V: TRBV12-3/TRBV12-4
DNA: TGTGCCAGCAGTTTAGCGCTAGGGGGGGAGCAGTTCTTC
CDR3: CASSLALGGEQFF

J: TRBJ1-4
length: 17
D: NA
size: few
V: TRBV7-2
DNA: TGTGCCAGCAGCTTTCCCGCATCAGGGGACCTTAATGAAAAACTGTTTTTT
CDR3: CASSFPASGDLNEKLFF

J: TRBJ2-3
length: 10
D: NA
size: many
V: TRBV7-8
DNA: TGTGCCATCGGACTGGATACGCAGTATTTT
CDR3: CAIGLDTQYF

J: TRBJ2-3
length: 17
D: NA
size: few
V: TRBV9
DNA: TGTGCCAGCAGCGTCAATTCCGGGGTTACTAGCACAGATACGCAGTATTTT
CDR3: CASSVNSGVTSTDTQYF

J: TRBJ2-1
length: 16
D: NA
size: many
V: TRBV29-1
DNA: TGCAGCGGCCTAGGGGTGGGGGAGGACTCCTACAATGAGCAGTTCTTC
CDR3: CSGLGVGEDSYNEQFF

J: TRBJ2-7
length: 15
D: NA
size: NA
V: TRBV28
DNA: TGTGCCAGCAGTCTACGCGGGACAGACCCCTACGAGCAGTACTTC
CDR3: CASSLRGTDPYEQYF

J: TRBJ2-5
length: 13
D: NA
size: NA
V: TRBV13
DNA: TGTGCCAGCAGCTCTGACAGCCGAGAGACCCAGTACTTC
CDR3: CASSSDSRETQYF

J: TRBJ1-1
length: 11
D: NA
size: many
V: TRBV27
DNA: TGTGCCAGCAGTTTAGAGAGGGGTGCTTTCTTT
CDR3: CASSLERGAFF

J: TRBJ2-1
length: 14
D: NA
size: NA
V: TRBV9
DNA: TGTGCCAGCAGCATTCAAGGACGGTACAATGAGCAGTTCTTC
CDR3: CASSIQGRYNEQFF

J: TRBJ2-7
length: 15
D: NA
size: many
V: TRBV4-3
DNA: TGCGCCAGCAGCCAATCGGGGGAGGTGACGGACGAGCAGTACTTC
CDR3: CASSQSGEVTDEQYF

J: TRBJ1-4
length: 14
D: TRBD1
size: many
V: TRBV9
DNA: TGTGCCAGCAGCCAGACAGGGGAGAATGAAAAACTGTTTTTT
CDR3: CASSQTGENEKLFF

J: TRBJ1-2
length: 11
D: NA
size: NA
V: TRBV9
DNA: TGTGCCAGCAGCGACCGACGTGGCTACACCTTC
CDR3: CASSDRRGYTF

J: TRBJ2-2
length: 14
D: NA
size: few
V: TRBV6-1
DNA: TGTGCCAGCAGGGACAGCGCGAACACCGGGGAGCTGTTTTTT
CDR3: CASRDSANTGELFF

J: TRBJ1-1
length: 14
D: TRBD1
size: many
V: TRBV4-3
DNA: TGCGCCAGCAGCCCACAGGGGGCGAGGACTGAAGCTTTCTTT
CDR3: CASSPQGARTEAFF

J: TRBJ2-7
length: 14
D: TRBD2
size: many
V: TRBV7-2
DNA: TGTGCCAGCAGCATTAGCGGGAGTTCCTACGAGCAGTACTTC
CDR3: CASSISGSSYEQYF

J: TRBJ2-3
length: 14
D: NA
size: many
V: TRBV6-1
DNA: TGTGCCAGCACCCAAAACCGGGCCGCAGATACGCAGTATTTT
CDR3: CASTQNRAADTQYF

J: TRBJ2-7
length: 16
D: TRBD2
size: NA
V: TRBV4-2
DNA: TGTGCCAGCAGCCAAGGAAAAGCGGGGGAGGGCTACGAGCAGTACTTC
CDR3: CASSQGKAGEGYEQYF

J: TRBJ1-1
length: 14
D: NA
size: few
V: TRBV7-9
DNA: TGTGCCAGCCAGCCAGTCCTCATGAACACTGAAGCTTTCTTT
CDR3: CASQPVLMNTEAFF

J: TRBJ2-1
length: 12
D: NA
size: NA
V: TRBV4-1
DNA: TGCGCCAGCAGCCAAGTACAGGGTGAGCAGTTCTTC
CDR3: CASSQVQGEQFF

J: TRBJ2-5
length: 11
D: NA
size: few
V: TRBV13
DNA: TGTGCCAGCAGCTACAAAGAGACCCAGTACTTC
CDR3: CASSYKETQYF

J: TRBJ2-2
length: 15
D: TRBD1
size: many
V: TRBV3-1
DNA: TGTGCCAGCAGACCGGACAGGGCGAACACCGGGGAGCTGTTTTTT
CDR3: CASRPDRANTGELFF

J: TRBJ2-7
length: 17
D: TRBD2
size: many
V: TRBV28
DNA: TGTGCCAGCAGTTTAAATCTGGCGGGAGGGCCTCAGTACGAGCAGTACTTC
CDR3: CASSLNLAGGPQYEQYF

J: TRBJ2-5
length: 12
D: NA
size: once
V: TRBV10-2
DNA: TGCGCCAGCAGTGAGACCTTTGAGGTGCAGTACTTC
CDR3: CASSETFEVQYF

J: TRBJ2-1
length: 15
D: TRBD2
size: few
V: TRBV12-3/TRBV12-4
DNA: TGTGCCAGCAGACGAAGCGGGGGGGCCCCCCATGAGCAGTTCTTC
CDR3: CASRRSGGAPHEQFF

J: TRBJ1-1
length: 14
D: NA
size: NA
V: TRBV7-6
DNA: TGTGCCAGCAGCACCGGAAACATGAACACTGAAGCTTTCTTT
CDR3: CASSTGNMNTEAFF

J: TRBJ2-2
length: 16
D: TRBD1
size: many
V: TRBV7-9
DNA: TGTGCCAGCAGCTCTGGACAGGGGGGGACCACCGGGGAGCTGTTTTTT
CDR3: CASSSGQGGTTGELFF

J: TRBJ2-7
length: 13
D: TRBD2
size: few
V: TRBV20-1
DNA: TGCAGTGCTACAGCGGGAGGACTCTACGAGCAGTACTTC
CDR3: CSATAGGLYEQYF

J: TRBJ1-1
length: 14
D: NA
size: many
V: TRBV7-9
DNA: TGTGCCAGCAGCGGCGATACAGGGTACACTGAAGCTTTCTTT
CDR3: CASSGDTGYTEAFF

J: TRBJ2-7
length: 16
D: NA
size: NA
V: TRBV7-9
DNA: TGTGCCAGCAGCTTAAACCCCCTTCGGGGAACCTACGAGCAGTACTTC
CDR3: CASSLNPLRGTYEQYF

J: TRBJ2-7
length: 14
D: NA
size: NA
V: TRBV7-2
DNA: TGTGCCAGCAGCTGGATCGAGGGGGGCTACGAGCAGTACTTC
CDR3: CASSWIEGGYEQYF

J: TRBJ2-5
length: 14
D: TRBD1
size: NA
V: TRBV6-1
DNA: TGTGCCAGCAGGATTAGGGGGCCCTACGAGACCCAGTACTTC
CDR3: CASRIRGPYETQYF

J: TRBJ2-7
length: 17
D: TRBD2
size: few
V: TRBV7-8
DNA: TGTGCCAGCAGCTTAGACGCGGGGGTTCCCCTCACCTACGAGCAGTACTTC
CDR3: CASSLDAGVPLTYEQYF

J: TRBJ1-5
length: 13
D: NA
size: few
V: TRBV6-2/TRBV6-3
DNA: TGTGCCAGCAGTTACAAGGGGAGGGAGCCCCAGCATTTT
CDR3: CASSYKGREPQHF

J: TRBJ2-7
length: 14
D: NA
size: many
V: TRBV6-5
DNA: TGTGCCAGCAGTTACTTGGCGGGTACCTACGAGCAGTACTTC
CDR3: CASSYLAGTYEQYF

J: TRBJ2-3
length: 18
D: TRBD1
size: few
V: TRBV27
DNA: TGTGCCAGCAGTTCCTCCTACTGGACAGGGAAAAACACAGATACGCAGTATTTT
CDR3: CASSSSYWTGKNTDTQYF

J: TRBJ2-5
length: 15
D: NA
size: few
V: TRBV7-9
DNA: TGTGCCAGCAGCACCCGGGACAATTGGCCGGAGACCCAGTACTTC
CDR3: CASSTRDNWPETQYF

J: TRBJ2-5
length: 16
D: NA
size: many
V: TRBV11-2
DNA: TGTGCCAGCAGCTTAATGGGGGTTGGACCCGGGGAGACCCAGTACTTC
CDR3: CASSLMGVGPGETQYF

J: TRBJ2-1
length: 16
D: NA
size: many
V: TRBV7-8
DNA: TGTGCCAGCAGTACCCCCGGAGGGAGCTCCTACAATGAGCAGTTCTTC
CDR3: CASSTPGGSSYNEQFF

J: TRBJ2-1
length: 16
D: NA
size: many
V: TRBV4-3
DNA: TGCGCCAGCAGCCAATTGGAGGCGAGCTCCTACAATGAGCAGTTCTTC
CDR3: CASSQLEASSYNEQFF

J: TRBJ2-7
length: 14
D: TRBD1
size: NA
V: TRBV20-1
DNA: TGCAGTGCTAAGGCCGGGACAGGGGACTACGAGCAGTACTTC
CDR3: CSAKAGTGDYEQYF

J: TRBJ2-7
length: 14
D: NA
size: many
V: TRBV15
DNA: TGTGCCACCAGCAATACAGGTGGCTCCTACGAGCAGTACTTC
CDR3: CATSNTGGSYEQYF